The clone carrying this T cell receptor (beta chain) was found a few times. The CDR3 has 13 residues. Germline CDR1 and CDR2: MNHEY and SVGEGT. Deletions cut 8 bases from V and 1 base from J, with 11 bases between. For blood RNA, unsorted whole blood served as the source, and germline DNA was extracted too. The source of the sample is a study of tumor-infiltrating lymphocytes in primary liver carcinoma. About the research overall: Stage T1-T3 N0M0 tumors measured 4.2 to 10 cm at most.

Priming with a constant-region primer yielded TCR beta cDNA from about 480 ng total RNA. Employing slightly modified ARM-PCR, three nested multiplex PCR rounds were run, and these gave rise to the TCR beta libraries. In the first two PCR rounds, TRBV1-TRBV30 forward primers were paired with a C-beta reverse primer, and each round lasted roughly 9 cycles. A single record per CDR3 protein comes from TCRdb applying MiXCR to the multiplex PCR reads. The repertoire holds about 310,000 distinct CDR3 sequences, with approximately 58% as singletons. The rearrangement uses TRBV6-2 or TRBV6-3 and TRBJ1-1, with D perhaps matching TRBD1 (6 bases). Material for sequencing was peripheral blood. This TCR was sampled from a woman younger than 45 with primary liver carcinoma and hepatitis B virus infection. CDR3 sequence: CASLEGQNTEAFF. CDR3 nucleotides: TGTGCCAGCTTGGAGGGACAGAACACTGAAGCTTTCTTT.